The 17 T cell receptor beta chains presented below share a single source sample, sequenced in a study of T cells in Graves' hyperthyroidism and ophthalmopathy. Amplified regions were TCR beta CDR3 sequences from RNA transcripts. TCR CDR3 underwent first-round RT-PCR with the HTBI primer set. TCRdb called the multiplex PCR reads again in MiXCR, with one record for every CDR3 protein. The sample lists fewer than 250,000 distinct CDR3 sequences, roughly 18% occurring once. The sample taken for sequencing was blood. These receptors all come from a man in his forties or fifties with Graves' hyperthyroidism.

The chain links TRBV19 to TRBJ1-1; tentatively, D is TRBD1 (6 bases). CDR1 LNHDA and CDR2 SQIVND come from the germline V gene (reference sequence). This CDR3 has 15 residues. Trimming left V 4 bases short and J 0 bases short, with 12 bases between. The CDR3 is CASSKDSRMNTEAFF. As DNA, the CDR3 is TGTGCCAGTAGTAAGGACAGCCGAATGAACACTGAAGCTTTCTTT. Full variable domain (missing parts from reference TRBV19 and TRBJ1-1): DGGITQSPKYLFRKEGQNVTLSCEQNLNHDAMYWYRQDPGQGLRLIYYSQIVNDFQKGDIAEGYSVSREKKESFPLTVTSAQKNPTAFYLCASSKDSRMNTEAFFGQGTRLTVV.

This clonotype was observed a handful of times. The V gene is TRBV24-1, the J gene TRBJ2-5, with 12 bases matching TRBD2. Germline CDR1 and CDR2: KGHDR and SFDVKD. Trimming cost V 2 bases and J 5 bases; bases outside gene matches: 8. CDR3 length equals 17 residues. CDR3 region: CATSDSSGRAEGETQYF. CDR3 bases: TGTGCCACCAGTGATTCTAGCGGGAGGGCCGAGGGGGAGACCCAGTACTTC.

This clonotype was seen ten or more times. This chain connects TRBV7-8 to TRBJ2-3, with D perhaps TRBD1 or TRBD2 (5 bases each). Germline V CDR1 and CDR2: SGHVS, FQNEAQ. The germline V and J ends were trimmed by 0 bases and 2 bases, with 12 bases remaining between them. There are 16 residues in the CDR3. Here the CDR3 DNA reads TGTGCCAGCAGCTTAGCGCCAGGGAGCCCCACAGATACGCAGTATTTT. This codes for CASSLAPGSPTDTQYF.

This chain links TRBV15 with TRBJ2-2, with TRBD1 matching 9 bases. With V trimmed by 6 bases and J by 5 bases, 10 bases remained unmatched. Germline V gene lookup returns CDR1 LNHNV and CDR2 YYDKDF (reference sequence). The CDR3 contains 16 residues. The CDR3 DNA sequence: TGTGCCACCAGGGACTCCGGACAGGGGACGACCGGGGAGCTGTTTTTT. This encodes CATRDSGQGTTGELFF.

This chain joins TRBV7-9 and TRBJ2-5; 7 nucleotides line up with TRBD2. From germline, CDR1 is SEHNR and CDR2 FQNEAQ (reference sequence). This CDR3 is built from 15 residues. V shed 2 bases and J 5 bases; nucleotides not matched to a gene: 8. The CDR3 protein is CASSLKWEGRETQYF. For the CDR3, the DNA is TGTGCCAGCAGCTTAAAGTGGGAGGGACGGGAGACCCAGTACTTC.

V and J are TRBV2 and TRBJ2-1; 13 bases fit TRBD2. CDR1 and CDR2 from the germline V gene are SNHLY and FYNNEI. Trimming removed 10 bases from V and 11 bases from J; junction bases left unmatched: 14. This CDR3 region has 15 residues. The CDR3 region has the DNA TGTGCCACCTACCGTCCGGGACTAGCGGGGTCAAAGCAGTTCTTC. Its translation: CATYRPGLAGSKQFF.

In this sample, this clonotype turned up many times. J is TRBJ1-1 and V is TRBV3-1; TRBD1 agrees at 7 bases. Germline CDR1 LGHDT, CDR2 YNNKEL (reference sequence). V lost 1 base, J lost 0 bases, and 8 bases stayed unmatched. The CDR3 runs 17 residues. CDR3: CASSQGQGVAMNTEAFF. CDR3 DNA sequence: TGTGCCAGCAGCCAAGGTCAGGGGGTGGCCATGAACACTGAAGCTTTCTTT.

This clonotype has a handful of counts. The chain has TRBV15 and TRBJ1-1; no definite D call. V was cut by 8 bases and J by 5 bases, with 18 bases left in between. CDR1 is LNHNV, CDR2 YYDKDF, per germline (reference sequence). The CDR3 consists of 14 residues. CDR3 amino acids: CATSMMEGLTEAFF. The CDR3 DNA reads as TGTGCCACCTCTATGATGGAGGGCTTAACTGAAGCTTTCTTT.

A note on this clonotype: A much larger clone sits a single nucleotide away, making a read error possible. The CDR3 DNA sequence: TGCGCCAGCAGCCAGGCCGCTTGGGACGAGCAGTACTTC. Residues: CASSQAAWDEQYF. V and J are TRBV4-1 and TRBJ2-7; D not certain. Trimming took 3 bases from V and 5 from J, leaving 11 bases between them. From germline, CDR1 is MGHRA and CDR2 YSYEKL. CDR3 length equals 13 residues.

The sample holds a few counts of this clonotype. This rearrangement joins TRBV5-1 to TRBJ1-3; possibly TRBD1 for D (5 bases). CDR3 length equals 14 residues. Germline CDR1 is SGHRS and CDR2 is YFSETQ. V was clipped by 4 bases and J by 1 base, with 9 bases between them. The CDR3 region is CASSAQGSGNTIYF. The CDR3, as DNA: TGCGCCAGCAGCGCGCAGGGATCTGGAAACACCATATATTTT.

This clonotype was seen many times. V is TRBV30 and J is TRBJ1-6; 9 bases are shared with TRBD1. Per germline, CDR1 GTSNPN and CDR2 SVGIG (reference sequence). The length of the CDR3 is 16 residues. The V segment lost 3 bases and the J segment 7 bases; nucleotides outside the gene matches: 10. The DNA for the CDR3 is TGTGCCTGGAGCTTCCGCGTGGGACAGGGAAATTCACCCCTCCACTTT. Its protein is CAWSFRVGQGNSPLHF.

This clonotype was recorded at least ten times. V usage is TRBV7-9 and J usage is TRBJ2-1; D uncertain. Germline-derived CDR1 and CDR2 are SEHNR and FQNEAQ (reference sequence). The CDR3 contains 13 residues. The V end lost 5 bases, the J end lost 8 bases, and 13 bases lay between the germline ends. The CDR3 sequence is CASSPESLDEQFF. The CDR3 nucleotides read TGTGCCAGCAGCCCCGAGAGTTTAGATGAGCAGTTCTTC.

This clonotype has a count of ten or more. The chain couples TRBV11-2 to TRBJ2-5, with TRBD2 as a possible D gene (6 bases). The CDR3 totals 15 residues. CDR1 is SGHAT and CDR2 is FQNNGV in the germline V gene. V was cut by 0 bases and J by 1 base, with 9 bases left in between. CDR3 DNA sequence: TGTGCCAGCAGCTTAGATTTGGGGGGCCAAGAGACCCAGTACTTC. Translating it yields CASSLDLGGQETQYF.

V and J are TRBV4-1 and TRBJ2-7, with 8 bases identical to TRBD1. J gave up 3 bases and V 3 bases, and 7 bases lay outside the gene matches. The CDR3 contains 15 residues. The germline V gene has CDR1 MGHRA and CDR2 YSYEKL. The CDR3 is CASSHPGQAIYEQYF. The CDR3 DNA reads TGCGCCAGCAGCCACCCGGGACAGGCGATCTACGAGCAGTACTTC.

The rearrangement links TRBV10-3 to TRBJ2-7; 12 nucleotides line up with TRBD2. This CDR3 comprises 13 residues. The trim removed 7 bases at V and 6 bases at J, leaving 4 bases unmatched. From germline, CDR1 is ENHRY and CDR2 SYGVKD. CDR3 sequence: CAITRTSGTEQYF. The CDR3 DNA reads as TGTGCCATCACCCGGACTAGCGGGACCGAGCAGTACTTC.

V usage is TRBV2 and J usage is TRBJ2-5; TRBD2 is a possible D gene (5 bases). The germline V gene has CDR1 SNHLY and CDR2 FYNNEI. The CDR3 totals 14 residues. V lost 3 bases and J lost 5, with 13 bases in between. This CDR3 reads CASSDTASGETQYF. DNA for the CDR3: TGTGCCAGCAGTGATACAGCCTCGGGGGAGACCCAGTACTTC.

This clonotype was seen repeatedly, ten times or more. The chain is built from TRBV20-1 and TRBJ2-5; D unclear. This CDR3 has 11 amino acids. Trimming pared 6 bases from V and 2 bases from J, leaving 7 bases between. The germline V gene has CDR1 DFQATT and CDR2 SNEGSKA (reference sequence). The CDR3 coding sequence is TGCAGTGCGGCTGATCAAGAGACCCAGTACTTC. Its protein is CSAADQETQYF.